This T cell receptor beta chain derives from a study of blood T cell repertoires in COVID-19 (dated by TCRdb to about 2020). Regarding the research as a whole: The collaborator samples originated in the United States, Italy and Spain and spanned the acute and convalescent phases of COVID-19. The material from the prospective study consisted of cDNA or gDNA derived from T cells, B-cell-depleted T cells, or PBMCs. Subjects who had been exposed to COVID-19, were actively infected with it, or had recovered from it provided the deeply sampled blood TCRbeta repertoires that made up the dataset. The repertoires were released in a freely available public database meant as a resource for research on the immune response to SARS-CoV-2. The samples were drawn from the first 160 participants of the ongoing ImmuneRACE study and from more than 1,000 subjects provided by 6 global collaborators. The sample metadata nearly always contained a de-identified subject ID, COVID-19 status, age in years and sex. HLA class I and class II types, where available, came from metadata supplied by the sample provider rather than from assay-based typing.

On this clone: This clone's antigen is unknown. Base-call qualities are not available, and no considerably larger clone is one nucleotide away.

The immunoSEQ Assay, a bias-controlled multiplex PCR, was used to amplify TCRbeta CDR3 regions from genomic DNA. Turning to the authors' computational methods: The number of nucleated cells in each sample was estimated from the amplification of reference gene primers within the assay. To quantify the absolute abundance of each unique TCRbeta CDR3 rearrangement, sequence reads were collapsed and filtered. For each sample, productive Simpson clonality was calculated as the square root of Simpson's diversity index over productive rearrangements. TCRdb carries this immuneACCESS record with in-frame sequences only. Its versions omit some clonotypes, under half of them owing to an unresolved V gene in the studies checked, with the rest unexplained. V, J and clone size are those of that table, while D and trimming were read from the DNA. In all, the sample holds under 75,000 clones, and more than 75% of those were seen once. The ten largest clones take up roughly 11% of the sample.

The paper as a whole reports these results and caveats: How much clinical and demographic metadata was included differed by source and by participant, and the metadata was provided uncurated.

Each collaborating institution followed its own protocols to collect whole blood in K2EDTA tubes. For TCRbeta analysis, collaborators shipped samples as frozen whole blood, isolated PBMCs, or DNA extracted from either of those sample types. Looking up the germline V gene yields CDR1 SQVTM and CDR2 ANQGSEA. There are 12 amino acids in the CDR3, from cysteine to phenylalanine inclusive. Solely the CDR3 DNA is kept, with 36 bases framed from the first base. Between the V and J ends, shortened by 7 bases and 5 bases respectively, the junction contains 15 bases. Sequences were obtained from peripheral blood. The V and J segments used are TRBV29-1 and TRBJ2-7; TRBD1 could be the D gene, as 6 bases match. The receptor was isolated from a woman aged 18-35 years with acute or convalescent COVID-19. The DNA is TGCAGCGCCCAAATCCAGGGGAACGAGCAGTACTTC. Translated, it reads CSAQIQGNEQYF.